This T cell receptor beta chain was recovered during a study of a mutant IDH1 vaccine in newly diagnosed glioma. At the level of the study: Vaccination was launched 4-6 weeks after radiotherapy alone, or with temozolomide cycles. Patients previously underwent radiotherapy, temozolomide, or both, and most underwent both. Study observations and caveats: Vaccine-induced responses were seen in roughly 93% of patients, spanning several MHC alleles.

Clones were read by immunoSEQ multiplex PCR, and TCRdb kept only the in-frame ones, dropping some. Here the sample spans 35,000 to 40,000 clones, roughly 70% being singletons. The time point was: week 47, end of study. Vaccinated patients received 300 ug of mutant IDH1 20-mer peptide per dose, with topical imiquimod. Donors had new WHO grade 3 or 4 IDH1-mutant, ATRX-lost astrocytomas. Comment on this clone: Its antigen is currently unknown.

Sequenced here: PBMCs, sampled from a glioma patient whose treatment included an IDH1 peptide vaccine. The clonotype originates from a man aged 40-50 years with glioma.

The CDR3 nucleotides read TGTGCCAGCAGCTTGGAGGGGGATGAGCAGTTCTTC. It is translated as CASSLEGDEQFF. This chain uses TRBV5-5 with TRBJ2-1; TRBD1 might be the D (6 bases). Trimming left V 0 bases short and J 8 bases short, with 6 bases between. CDR1 and CDR2 (germline): SGHKS, YYEKEE (reference sequence). The CDR3 runs to 12 residues.